A single sample gave rise to the 10 T cell receptor beta chains below, sequenced in a study of radiation and T cells in renal cell carcinoma. Generated by immunoSEQ multiplex PCR, the TCRdb table keeps only in-frame clones and is missing some. This sample yields about 150,000 clones, of which roughly 89% are seen a single time; 10% to 15% belongs to the top ten. Time point specified: blood 2 weeks post-SBRT. Documented treatment: 15 Gy SBRT to primary tumor, nephrectomy 4 weeks later. This specimen consisted of blood, obtained from a patient whose treatment included radiotherapy and nephrectomy. The receptor source for this set is a woman between 50 and 59 years old with renal cell carcinoma.

The J gene is TRBJ1-1, the V gene TRBV6-6; unclear D gene. The CDR3 totals 14 residues. The V end lost 6 bases, the J end lost 3 bases, and 14 bases lay between the germline ends. Looked up from germline, CDR1 is MNHNY and CDR2 is SVGAGI (reference sequence). The CDR3 region is CASSPLGRDTEAFF. The CDR3 DNA follows: TGTGCCAGCAGCCCGCTGGGGAGGGACACTGAAGCTTTCTTT.

This clone was detected once. This sequence joins TRBV6-5 and TRBJ1-1; D not certain. This CDR3 has 13 residues. Trimming pared 5 bases from V and 5 bases from J, leaving 12 bases between. Germline-derived CDR1 and CDR2 are MNHEY and SVGAGI. Here the CDR3 reads CASSPDPLTEAFF. CDR3 DNA: TGTGCCAGCAGTCCTGATCCGTTGACTGAAGCTTTCTTT.

The gene calls are TRBV11-3 and TRBJ1-1; the D is unclear. From germline, CDR1 is SGHNT and CDR2 YENEEA. The CDR3 consists of 14 residues. The V and J ends lost 5 bases and 4 bases respectively, with 14 bases between them. CDR3: CASSPHRGGTEAFF. The CDR3 region has the DNA TGTGCCAGCAGCCCACACCGGGGTGGCACTGAAGCTTTCTTT.

The CDR3 is CASSVTQGNQPQHF. In nucleotides, the CDR3 is TGTGCCAGCTCGGTCACACAGGGGAATCAGCCCCAGCATTTT. This sequence joins TRBV18 and TRBJ1-5; TRBD1 matches 7 bases. The CDR3 runs to 14 residues. With 6 bases clipped from V and 4 bases from J, the junction kept 6 bases outside the gene matches. Germline V lookup: CDR1 KGHSH, CDR2 LQKENI. The full variable domain, its missing parts supplied by reference TRBV18 and TRBJ1-5, is NAGVMQNPRHLVRRRGQEARLRCSPMKGHSHVYWYRQLPEEGLKFMVYLQKENIIDESGMPKERFSAEFPKEGPSILRIQQVVRGDSAAYFCASSVTQGNQPQHFGDGTRLSIL.

In this sample, this clone turned up a few times. This chain connects TRBV4-3 to TRBJ2-4; D not certain. Germline lookup yields CDR1 LGHNA and CDR2 YSLEER. Between the trimmed V and J ends, which lost 1 base and 0 bases, there was a span of 10 bases. The CDR3 runs to 16 residues. DNA of the CDR3: TGCGCCAGCAGCCAAGGTCTTGGCCCAGCCAAAAACATTCAGTACTTC. This encodes CASSQGLGPAKNIQYF.

V and J are TRBV7-9 and TRBJ1-1, with TRBD1 identical over 10 bases. The CDR3 is 15 residues long. CDR1 is SEHNR, CDR2 FQNEAQ, per germline (reference sequence). The J segment lost 1 base and the V segment lost 5 bases, leaving 4 bases of the junction unmatched. The CDR3 DNA reads as TGTGCCAGCAGCCCGCGGACAGGGGGGAACACTGAAGCTTTCTTT. Translation: CASSPRTGGNTEAFF.

The chain carries TRBV4-1 and TRBJ2-7; TRBD1 matches at 8 bases. Germline V lookup: CDR1 MGHRA, CDR2 YSYEKL. CDR3 length: 14 residues. Unmatched junction bases numbered 9, after V lost 5 bases and J lost 6 bases. CDR3 in amino acids: CASSTVRGRPEQYF. CDR3 DNA sequence: TGCGCCAGCAGCACCGTCAGGGGGCGCCCCGAGCAGTACTTC.

This chain connects TRBV6-6 to TRBJ1-2; D gene unclear. The CDR3 covers 15 residues. The V gene's germline CDR1 is MNHNY and CDR2 SVGAGI (reference sequence). Trimming cost V 8 bases and J 1 base, with 17 bases left between them. In nucleotides, the CDR3 is TGTGCCAGCCTGCTGGATACGCTTGGTAACTATGGCTACACCTTC. Amino acid sequence: CASLLDTLGNYGYTF.

This chain joins TRBV19 and TRBJ1-4; D is possibly TRBD1 (6 bases). The germline V gene encodes CDR1 LNHDA and CDR2 SQIVND (reference sequence). Trimming removed 3 bases from V and 4 bases from J, with 9 bases in between. This CDR3 has 14 residues. In nucleotides, the CDR3 is TGTGCCAGTAGTATCACAGGGTATAATGAAAAACTGTTTTTT. Amino acid sequence: CASSITGYNEKLFF.

The chain recombines TRBV18 with TRBJ1-2, with D unresolved. Germline V gives CDR1 KGHSH, CDR2 LQKENI. Trimming stripped 3 bases from V and 1 base from J, with 12 bases between. CDR3 length: 15 residues. CDR3 protein: CASSPAGGLNYGYTF. DNA for the CDR3: TGTGCCAGCTCACCTGCCGGAGGGCTTAACTATGGCTACACCTTC.